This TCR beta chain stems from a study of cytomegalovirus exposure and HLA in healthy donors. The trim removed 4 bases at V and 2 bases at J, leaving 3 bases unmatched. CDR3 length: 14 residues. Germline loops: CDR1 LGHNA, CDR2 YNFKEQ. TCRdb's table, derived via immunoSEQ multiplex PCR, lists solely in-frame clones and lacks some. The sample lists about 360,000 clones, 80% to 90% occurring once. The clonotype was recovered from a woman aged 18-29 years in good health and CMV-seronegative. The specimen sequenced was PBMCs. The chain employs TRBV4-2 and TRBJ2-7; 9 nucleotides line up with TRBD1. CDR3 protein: CASSLGQGTYEQYF. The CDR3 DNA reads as TGTGCCAGCAGCCTCGGACAGGGGACCTACGAGCAGTACTTC.